The source of this T cell receptor (beta chain) is a study of T-cell memory formation after mild COVID-19. Overall study context: Clusters of TCRs were largely donor specific.

This clonotype was observed a few times. TCRdb independently ran MiXCR on the 5' RACE reads; one entry per CDR3 protein. In the table there are around 110,000 distinct CDR3 sequences, 15% to 20% of which are singletons. The origin of this receptor is an adult woman who had mild COVID-19 (a few samples of this study predate the infection). Cell type and time point are not known. The sequencing sample was made of PBMCs or a T cell subset sorted from them (not recorded which).

The CDR3 coding sequence is TGTGCCAGCAGTCTCTCTTTGACAGATAACTATGGCTACACCTTC. Translation gives CASSLSLTDNYGYTF. The genes are TRBV6-2 or TRBV6-3 and TRBJ1-2, with D possibly being TRBD1 (5 bases). The CDR3 consists of 15 residues. Germline CDR1 and CDR2: MNHEY and SVGEGT. The V end was cut by 5 bases, the J end by 1 base, with 14 bases between.